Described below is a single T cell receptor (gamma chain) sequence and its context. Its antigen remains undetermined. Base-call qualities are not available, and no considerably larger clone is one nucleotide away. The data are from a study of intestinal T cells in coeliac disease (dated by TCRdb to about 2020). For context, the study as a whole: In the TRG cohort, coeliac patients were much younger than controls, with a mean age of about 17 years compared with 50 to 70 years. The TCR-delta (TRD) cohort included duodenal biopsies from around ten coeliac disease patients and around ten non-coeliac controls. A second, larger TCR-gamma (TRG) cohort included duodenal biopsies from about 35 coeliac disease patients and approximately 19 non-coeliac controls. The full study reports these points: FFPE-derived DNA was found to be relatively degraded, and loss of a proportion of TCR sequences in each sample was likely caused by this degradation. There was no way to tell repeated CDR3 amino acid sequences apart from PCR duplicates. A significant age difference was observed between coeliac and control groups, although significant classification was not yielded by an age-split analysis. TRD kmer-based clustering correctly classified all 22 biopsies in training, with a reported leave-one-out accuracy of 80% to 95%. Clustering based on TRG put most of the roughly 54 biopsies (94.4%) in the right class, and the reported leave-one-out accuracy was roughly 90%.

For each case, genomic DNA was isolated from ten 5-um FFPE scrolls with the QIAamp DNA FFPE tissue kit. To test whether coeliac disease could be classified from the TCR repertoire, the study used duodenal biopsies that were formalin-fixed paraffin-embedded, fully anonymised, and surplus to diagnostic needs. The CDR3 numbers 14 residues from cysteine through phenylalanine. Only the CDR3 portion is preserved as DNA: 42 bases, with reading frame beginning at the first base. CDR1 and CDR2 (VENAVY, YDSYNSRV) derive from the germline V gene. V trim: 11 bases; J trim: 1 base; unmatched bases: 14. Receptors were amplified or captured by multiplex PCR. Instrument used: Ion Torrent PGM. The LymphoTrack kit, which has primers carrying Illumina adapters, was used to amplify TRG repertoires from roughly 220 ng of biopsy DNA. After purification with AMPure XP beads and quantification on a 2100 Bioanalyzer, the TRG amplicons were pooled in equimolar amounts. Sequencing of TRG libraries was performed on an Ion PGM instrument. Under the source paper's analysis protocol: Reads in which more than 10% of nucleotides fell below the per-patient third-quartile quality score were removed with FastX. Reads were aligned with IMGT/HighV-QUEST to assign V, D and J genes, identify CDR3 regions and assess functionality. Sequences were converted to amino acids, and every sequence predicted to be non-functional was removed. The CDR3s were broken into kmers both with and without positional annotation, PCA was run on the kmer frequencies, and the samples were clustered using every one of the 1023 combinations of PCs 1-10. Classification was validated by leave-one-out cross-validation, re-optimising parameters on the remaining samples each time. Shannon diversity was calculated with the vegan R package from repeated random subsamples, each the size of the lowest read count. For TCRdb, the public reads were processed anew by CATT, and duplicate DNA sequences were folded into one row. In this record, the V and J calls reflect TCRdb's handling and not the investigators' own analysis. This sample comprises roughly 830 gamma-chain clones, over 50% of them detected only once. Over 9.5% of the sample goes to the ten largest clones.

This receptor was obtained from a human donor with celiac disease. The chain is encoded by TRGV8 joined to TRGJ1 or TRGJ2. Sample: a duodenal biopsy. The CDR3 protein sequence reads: CASRRMGNYYKKLF. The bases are TGTGCCAGCCGGCGGATGGGAAATTATTATAAGAAACTCTTT.